This T cell receptor beta chain appears in the sequencing data of a study of cytomegalovirus exposure and HLA in healthy donors. Comments on this clone: Its antigen is undetermined.

Whole-study results and caveats: In a later analysis, across HLA loci, associated TCR counts were highest for DRB1, lowest for HLA-C.

The PCR made use of 60 Vbeta and 13 Jbeta primers. TCRdb's table, derived via immunoSEQ multiplex PCR, lists solely in-frame clones and lacks some. Of some 180,000 clones in the sample, over 70% are singletons; the top ten hold around 3.4%. CDR3 length equals 15 residues. Per the germline V gene, CDR1 is SGDLS and CDR2 is YYNGEE. V gave up 4 bases and J gave up 6 bases; unmatched junction bases: 11. Sequencing was carried out using PBMCs. The TCR originated in a woman in her fifties or sixties in good health and CMV-seropositive. The chain links TRBV9 to TRBJ2-3; 7 bases line up with TRBD2. The CDR3 protein is CASSFVAGSADTQYF. The DNA of the CDR3 is TGTGCCAGCAGCTTCGTAGCGGGCTCTGCGGATACGCAGTATTTT. Full variable domain (remainder filled in from reference TRBV9 and TRBJ2-3): DSGVTQTPKHLITATGQRVTLRCSPRSGDLSVYWYQQSLDQGLQFLIQYYNGEERAKGNILERFSAQQFPDLHSELNLSSLELGDSALYFCASSFVAGSADTQYFGPGTRLTVL.